The 11 T cell receptor beta chains reported below all come from one sample, sequenced in a study of blood T cell repertoires in COVID-19. Using immunoSEQ multiplex PCR, the repertoire was profiled, and TCRdb retains in-frame clones only, with some absent. This table holds about 130,000 clones, around 81% found once. Sequencing was done on a sample of peripheral blood. These TCRs come from a man aged 25-45 years with COVID-19, enrolled during active disease.

The V and J genes are TRBV7-3 and TRBJ1-1; no firm D call. The germline CDR1 and CDR2 sequences are SGHTA and FQGTGA. The length of the CDR3 is 14 residues. V gave up 1 base and J gave up 2 bases, with 8 bases separating them. CDR3 sequence (DNA): TGTGCCAGCAGCTTAAGCAGTACAAACACTGAAGCTTTCTTT. It encodes CASSLSSTNTEAFF.

The gene calls are TRBV28 and TRBJ1-1, with TRBD1 as a possible D gene (6 bases). CDR1 is MDHEN and CDR2 is SYDVKM in the germline V gene. The V gene lost 8 bases and the J gene lost 1 base, with 17 bases spanning the gap. CDR3 length: 15 residues. The CDR3 DNA sequence: TGTGCCAGCCCTCCCCGAGCGGGGGCGAACACTGAAGCTTTCTTT. This encodes CASPPRAGANTEAFF.

The CDR3 bases are TGTGCCATCAGTGAAAAATTCGGGACTAGGTCCCTCACAGATACGCAGTATTTT. This encodes CAISEKFGTRSLTDTQYF. V is TRBV10-3 and J is TRBJ2-3; TRBD2 agrees at 8 bases. Germline V CDR1 and CDR2: ENHRY, SYGVKD. The CDR3 loop spans 18 amino acids. J was trimmed by 2 bases and V by 3 bases; bases with no gene match: 13.

The V and J genes are TRBV5-4 and TRBJ1-6; possible D gene TRBD1, 5 bases. Trimming removed 3 bases at V and 9 bases at J, with 7 bases between. This CDR3 is built from 12 residues. Germline lookup yields CDR1 SGHNT and CDR2 YYREEE (reference sequence). Here the CDR3 DNA reads TGTGCCAGCAGCTCAACAGGTTCACCCCTCCACTTT. Translation: CASSSTGSPLHF.

The chain joins TRBV2 to TRBJ1-2, with TRBD1 identical over 7 bases. The CDR3 covers 13 residues. Germline assignment: CDR1 SNHLY and CDR2 FYNNEI. The junction had 2 bases not matched to a gene; V was cut back by 5 bases and J by 2 bases. CDR3 nucleotides: TGTGCCAGCAGTTCGGGACAGAACTATGGCTACACCTTC. It is translated as CASSSGQNYGYTF. Drawing the rest from reference TRBV2 and TRBJ1-2, the complete variable domain is EPEVTQTPSHQVTQMGQEVILRCVPISNHLYFYWYRQILGQKVEFLVSFYNNEISEKSEIFDDQFSVERPDGSNFTLKIRSTKLEDSAMYFCASSSGQNYGYTFGSGTRLTVV.

The gene calls are TRBV18 and TRBJ1-4; D perhaps matches TRBD1 (5 bases). Germline CDR1 reads KGHSH; CDR2 reads LQKENI. V was shortened by 4 bases and J by 1 base, with 13 bases between the two germline ends. CDR3 length: 16 amino acids. In DNA form, the CDR3 reads TGTGCCAGCTCACTCGGGACTCTCGGAACTAATGAAAAACTGTTTTTT. Amino acids: CASSLGTLGTNEKLFF.

As to this clone: The same CDR3 arises from other DNA sequences in this sample as well. The chain has TRBV27 and TRBJ1-5; D ambiguous. The V and J ends lost 0 bases and 3 bases respectively, with 9 bases between them. The CDR3 is made up of 15 amino acids. Looked up from germline, CDR1 is MNHEY and CDR2 is SMNVEV (reference sequence). DNA of the CDR3: TGTGCCAGCAGTTTATCAGGAGGGTCCAATCAGCCCCAGCATTTT. Translation: CASSLSGGSNQPQHF.

This clone was seen only a few times. The chain recombines TRBV28 with TRBJ1-1; D unresolved. Germline loops: CDR1 MDHEN, CDR2 SYDVKM. CDR3 length: 11 residues. V was shortened by 8 bases and J by 7 bases, with 11 bases between the two germline ends. This CDR3 reads CASGREGEAFF. CDR3 coding DNA: TGTGCCAGCGGGAGGGAGGGTGAAGCTTTCTTT.

The chain combines TRBV18 with TRBJ1-6; TRBD1 agrees at 10 bases. This CDR3 contains 14 residues. V shed 5 bases, J shed 7 bases, and the junction held 2 bases outside the gene matches. Germline V lookup: CDR1 KGHSH, CDR2 LQKENI. In DNA, the CDR3 is TGTGCCAGCTCAGGACAGGGGGAGAATTCACCCCTCCACTTT. Translation gives CASSGQGENSPLHF.

The rearrangement joins TRBV6-5 to TRBJ2-7; TRBD2 agrees at 10 bases. V shed 6 bases, J shed 5 bases, and the junction held 7 bases outside the gene matches. The CDR3 has 14 residues. CDR1 is MNHEY and CDR2 is SVGAGI in the germline V gene. The CDR3 nucleotides are TGTGCCAGCAGACCCACTAGCGGGGCCAACGAGCAGTACTTC. Translating gives CASRPTSGANEQYF.

The gene calls are TRBV5-6 and TRBJ2-3, with TRBD2 matching 7 bases. Looked up from germline, CDR1 is SGHDT and CDR2 is YYEEEE. There are 16 residues in the CDR3. V lost 0 bases and J lost 0; bases outside the gene matches: 4. CDR3 in DNA: TGTGCCAGCAGCTTGGCCGCCGGGAGGAGCACAGATACGCAGTATTTT. Residues: CASSLAAGRSTDTQYF. The full variable domain, its missing parts supplied by reference TRBV5-6 and TRBJ2-3, is DAGVTQSPTHLIKTRGQQVTLRCSPKSGHDTVSWYQQALGQGPQFIFQYYEEEERQRGNFPDRFSGHQFPNYSSELNVNALLLGDSALYLCASSLAAGRSTDTQYFGPGTRLTVL.